Following are 21 T cell receptor beta chains from one sample sequenced in a study of T cells in women clearing cervical HPV infection. Data came from immunoSEQ multiplex PCR; TCRdb stores just in-frame clones and leaves some out. The sample table includes some 20,000 clones. Material for sequencing was blood buffy coat. Receptors originate from a woman between 18 and 75 years old with a cervical HPV16 infection that either progressed to CIN3+ or cleared (not recorded which).

Comments on this clone: The CDR3 is cut off 3 residues early in the read; its end comes from the germline J gene. V gene TRBV7-2 combines with J gene TRBJ2-5, with 9 bases lining up with TRBD1. V shed 0 bases and J 7 bases; nucleotides not matched to a gene: 9. Per germline, CDR1 SGHTA and CDR2 FQGNSA. CDR3 length equals 16 residues. The chain's CDR3 is CASSLAEYDRGLTQYF. The DNA read from the CDR3 is TGTGCCAGCAGCTTAGCGGAATACGACAGGGGGTTGACC.

Comment on this clone: The read ends 3 residues before the CDR3 terminus; that terminus is restored from the germline J gene. This chain links TRBV5-4 with TRBJ1-2; D is ambiguous. V was shortened by 2 bases and J by 2 bases, with 7 bases between the two germline ends. This CDR3 has 13 amino acids. In germline, CDR1 is SGHNT, CDR2 YYREEE (reference sequence). The covered CDR3 bases are TGTGCCAGCAGCTTCCGGGGAAACTATGGC. This gives the protein CASSFRGNYG. The CDR3 as a whole reads CASSFRGNYGYTF.

In regard to this clone: The read finishes 3 residues shy of the CDR3 end, and the germline J gene is used to complete it. This chain connects TRBV7-2 to TRBJ1-2; TRBD1 is a possible D gene (6 bases). Germline assignment: CDR1 SGHTA and CDR2 FQGNSA. The CDR3 sequence is 15 residues long. CDR3 bases read: TGTGCCAGCAGCCCGCCGACAGGTTCCTACAATGAC. Its protein product is CASSPPTGSYND. The entire CDR3 protein reads CASSPPTGSYNDYTF.

Concerning this clone itself: The read ends 3 residues shy of where the CDR3 ends; the end is completed using the germline J gene. This chain joins TRBV5-1 and TRBJ2-7, with TRBD1 as a possible D gene (6 bases). V gave up 0 bases and J gave up 3 bases, with 10 bases separating them. The CDR3 loop spans 14 amino acids. From germline, CDR1 is SGHRS and CDR2 YFSETQ. The DNA read from the CDR3 is TGCGCCAGCAGCTTGGCAGGGGTAGGCTACGAG. It yields the protein CASSLAGVGYE. The entire CDR3 sequence reads CASSLAGVGYEQYF. The complete variable domain, with remaining parts taken from reference TRBV5-1 and TRBJ2-7, reads KAGVTQTPRYLIKTRGQQVTLSCSPISGHRSVSWYQQTPGQGLQFLFEYFSETQRNKGNFPGRFSGRQFSNSRSEMNVSTLELGDSALYLCASSLAGVGYEQYFGPGTRLTVT.

A word on this clone: The read halts 3 residues ahead of the CDR3 end, with the missing end drawn from the germline J gene. Other DNA sequences in the same sample also yield this CDR3. V gene TRBV5-1 combines with J gene TRBJ2-3; TRBD1 matches 11 bases. V shed 4 bases and J 3 bases; nucleotides not matched to a gene: 4. Germline V gene data show CDR1 as SGHRS and CDR2 as YFSETQ. This CDR3 has 15 residues. This CDR3 is CASSTGTGGTDTQYF. CDR3 bases read: TGCGCCAGCAGCACCGGGACAGGGGGGACAGATACG.

Worth noting for this clone: One junction end does not reproduce the germline sequence, and a read error may be involved. The CDR3 goes on 3 residues after the read ends, and that part is filled in from the germline J gene. The V and J genes are TRBV2 and TRBJ2-3; D remains ambiguous. The CDR3 is made up of 12 amino acids. In germline, CDR1 is SNHLY, CDR2 FYNNEI. The CDR3 bases that were read are TGTGCCAGCAGTTCAGAGTCAGAGACG. It encodes CASSSESET. The CDR3 in full is CASSSESETQYF.

Worth noting for this clone: The read ends 3 residues shy of where the CDR3 ends; the end is completed using the germline J gene. The V and J genes are TRBV4-2 and TRBJ2-6; tentative D call: TRBD2 (5 bases). The CDR3 length is 18 residues. V lost 4 bases and J 0 bases, leaving 16 bases between the germline ends. Germline assignment: CDR1 LGHNA and CDR2 YNFKEQ. CDR3 sequence: CASSRVLEGLSGANVLTF. The DNA read from the CDR3 is TGTGCCAGCAGCCGGGTACTTGAGGGCCTCTCTGGGGCCAACGTC.

Turning to this clone: The sequence runs out 3 residues before the end of the CDR3; the remainder is reconstructed from the germline J gene. V and J are TRBV19 and TRBJ2-3; maybe TRBD2 (7 bases). Germline values: CDR1 LNHDA, CDR2 SQIVND (reference sequence). Trimming took 8 bases from V and 6 from J, leaving 15 bases between them. There are 13 residues in the CDR3. CDR3 in amino acids: CASGGGLWDTQYF. The part of the CDR3 DNA that was read is TGTGCCAGTGGCGGGGGCCTATGGGATACG.

For this clone: The CDR3 end falls 3 residues outside the read, so it is completed with the germline J gene. The chain has TRBV18 and TRBJ2-5; D call uncertain. V was shortened by 1 base and J by 2 bases, with 5 bases between the two germline ends. There are 13 residues in the CDR3. Germline V gene sequence: CDR1 KGHSH, CDR2 LQKENI. CDR3 sequence: CASSPRRQETQYF. CDR3 bases read: TGTGCCAGCTCACCACGGCGGCAAGAGACC.

About this clone itself: One end of the junction varies from germline; a read error may be responsible. This CDR3 is CASSLTTVQDTDTYTF. The sequenced CDR3 bases are TGTGCCAGCAGCCTAACGACGGTACAGGACACAGATACC. The chain joins TRBV7-3 to TRBJ1-2, with D possibly TRBD1 on 5 matching bases. From the germline J gene comes the end of the CDR3, since the read stops 3 residues before it. This CDR3 has 16 residues. The germline CDR1 and CDR2 sequences are SGHTA and FQGTGA.

A remark on this clone: With the read ending 3 residues before the CDR3 end, the germline J gene is used to fill in that end. The chain carries TRBV5-1 and TRBJ1-1; weak D call: TRBD1 (5 bases). Per the germline V gene, CDR1 is SGHRS and CDR2 is YFSETQ. V lost 0 bases to trimming and J lost 5 bases, with 11 bases between them. This CDR3 comprises 14 residues. The CDR3 loop is CASSLDSEGTEAFF. The sequenced part of the CDR3 DNA is TGCGCCAGCAGCTTGGATTCCGAGGGGACTGAA. Combining the CDR3 with reference TRBV5-1 and TRBJ1-1 gives the whole variable domain KAGVTQTPRYLIKTRGQQVTLSCSPISGHRSVSWYQQTPGQGLQFLFEYFSETQRNKGNFPGRFSGRQFSNSRSEMNVSTLELGDSALYLCASSLDSEGTEAFFGQGTRLTVV.

Of note for this clone: The CDR3 end falls 3 residues outside the read, so it is completed with the germline J gene. This chain joins TRBV6-2 or TRBV6-3 and TRBJ1-1; 8 bases map to TRBD1. The CDR3 is 14 amino acids. V lost 6 bases, J lost 2 bases, and 5 bases stayed unmatched. Germline V gene lookup returns CDR1 MNHEY and CDR2 SVGEGT. The CDR3 loop is CASSRQGKNTEAFF. The CDR3 DNA, read in part, is TGTGCCAGCAGCCGACAGGGGAAAAACACTGAA.

On this clone: The CDR3 is cut off 3 residues early in the read; its end comes from the germline J gene. The chain has TRBV28 and TRBJ2-2, with D possibly matching TRBD1 (6 bases). Trimming removed 6 bases from V and 2 bases from J, with 13 bases in between. Per germline, CDR1 MDHEN and CDR2 SYDVKM. This CDR3 is built from 15 residues. The CDR3 region is CASRDYRVNTGELFF. The DNA read from the CDR3 is TGTGCCAGCAGGGATTACAGGGTCAACACCGGGGAG.

Incomplete CDR3 DNA: TGTGCCAGCAGCTTATGGCAGACAAATTACAATGAG. Protein: CASSLWQTNYNE. The entire CDR3 protein reads CASSLWQTNYNEQFF. The gene calls are TRBV7-2 and TRBJ2-1, with unresolved D. The CDR3 extends 3 residues past the end of the read, so its final part is completed from the germline J gene. CDR3 length: 15 amino acids. Germline-derived CDR1 and CDR2 are SGHTA and FQGNSA. The V end was cut by 2 bases, the J end by 4 bases, with 12 bases between.

Points on this clone: Read data end 3 residues before the CDR3 end; the end is taken from the germline J gene. The V and J genes are TRBV20-1 and TRBJ2-3; D possibly corresponds to TRBD1 (5 bases). There are 14 residues in the CDR3. Germline V gives CDR1 DFQATT, CDR2 SNEGSKA (reference sequence). The V end lost 6 bases, the J end lost 2 bases, and 15 bases lay between the germline ends. CDR3 sequence reads: CSASQMGPTDTQYF. Incomplete CDR3 DNA: TGCAGTGCCTCCCAAATGGGGCCCACAGATACG.

Of note for this clone: The CDR3 extends 3 residues past the end of the read, so its final part is completed from the germline J gene. The chain links TRBV10-3 to TRBJ2-1, with D tentatively TRBD2 (6 bases). This CDR3 comprises 14 residues. Germline CDR1 and CDR2: ENHRY and SYGVKD. V lost 11 bases and J lost 8, with 22 bases in between. The CDR3 sequence is CAVRVGSGWDEQFF. Incomplete CDR3 DNA: TGTGCCGTCCGAGTCGGGAGCGGGTGGGATGAG.

Comment on this clone: The CDR3 end falls 3 residues outside the read, so it is completed with the germline J gene. The chain links TRBV11-2 to TRBJ1-5; D perhaps matches TRBD1 (6 bases). This CDR3 spans 15 amino acids. Trimming removed 1 base from V and 4 bases from J, with 11 bases in between. Per germline, CDR1 SGHAT and CDR2 FQNNGV. CDR3 sequence reads: CASSLGGQGNQPQHF. The DNA read from the CDR3 is TGTGCCAGCAGCTTAGGGGGGCAGGGGAATCAGCCC. The variable domain in full, completed from reference TRBV11-2 and TRBJ1-5, reads EAGVAQSPRYKIIEKRQSVAFWCNPISGHATLYWYQQILGQGPKLLIQFQNNGVVDDSQLPKDRFSAERLKGVDSTLKIQPAKLEDSAVYLCASSLGGQGNQPQHFGDGTRLSIL.

As for this clone: The read finishes 3 residues shy of the CDR3 end, and the germline J gene is used to complete it. The V call is TRBV14, the J call TRBJ1-1; weak D call: TRBD1 (6 bases). V was clipped by 6 bases and J by 4 bases, with 15 bases between them. Germline CDR1 reads SGHDN; CDR2 reads FVKESK. The CDR3 is 14 amino acids. The CDR3 spells CASRETGITTEAFF. The part of the CDR3 DNA that was read is TGTGCCAGCAGGGAAACAGGGATTACCACTGAA.

CDR3 amino acids: CASIERGPVGQYF. The covered CDR3 bases are TGTGCCAGCATCGAGAGGGGGCCGGTTGGT. This chain connects TRBV7-2 to TRBJ2-4; TRBD1 aligns across 7 bases. Read sequence stops 3 residues before the CDR3 end, and the germline J gene provides the missing end. Germline V gene sequence: CDR1 SGHTA, CDR2 FQGNSA. The CDR3 extends over 13 amino acids.

Note on this clone: The CDR3 goes on 3 residues after the read ends, and that part is filled in from the germline J gene. The rearrangement links TRBV27 to TRBJ2-7, with 8 nucleotides matching TRBD1. V lost 4 bases, J lost 6 bases, and 5 bases stayed unmatched. Looked up from germline, CDR1 is MNHEY and CDR2 is SMNVEV (reference sequence). The CDR3 has 13 amino acids. Here the CDR3 reads CASSWDRKGEQYF. The sequenced CDR3 bases are TGTGCCAGCAGTTGGGACAGGAAGGGCGAG.

Frequency places this clone as large (0.1 to 1%). The CDR3 end lies 3 residues beyond the end of the read and is filled in from the germline J gene. The chain combines TRBV18 with TRBJ2-3, with 11 bases fitting TRBD1. Germline CDR1 is KGHSH and CDR2 is LQKENI. J gave up 0 bases and V 3 bases, and 8 bases lay outside the gene matches. This CDR3 is built from 18 residues. The CDR3 bases that were read are TGTGCCAGCTCACCCCGGACAGGGGGCGCGGGGAGCACAGATACG. Its translation is CASSPRTGGAGSTDT. The complete CDR3 sequence is CASSPRTGGAGSTDTQYF.